The text below deals with one TCR beta chain. Its target is unknown. The sample is drawn from a study of identical twins. One entry per CDR3 protein, called by TCRdb with MiXCR from the 5' RACE reads. The sample yields roughly 260,000 distinct CDR3 sequences, roughly 13% seen once. Study-level points and caveats: When twins shared out-of-frame alpha sequences, those sequences had excess low generation probability. Insertions were fewer in abundant cord blood beta clonotypes, whereas memory repertoires showed none of this pattern. A cross-sectional statistical analysis, not follow-up of the same donors, supported the conclusions.

CDR1 is SGHAT and CDR2 is FQNNGV in the germline V gene. The CDR3 runs to 13 residues. V lost 1 base and J 4 bases, leaving 7 bases between the germline ends. The receptor comes from a woman under 30 in good health. Sequenced input: memory (CD45RO+) T cells sorted from blood. V and J are TRBV11-2 and TRBJ2-5; D ambiguous. This CDR3 reads CASSLGHAETQYF. In nucleotides, the CDR3 is TGTGCCAGCAGCTTAGGTCACGCAGAGACCCAGTACTTC.